Sequencing of this T cell receptor (beta chain) was carried out in a study of blood T cell repertoires in COVID-19 (dated by TCRdb to 2020 to 2022). For context, the study as a whole: Collaborator samples came from the United States, Italy and Spain and covered acute and convalescent phases of COVID-19. The material from the prospective study consisted of cDNA or gDNA derived from T cells, B-cell-depleted T cells, or PBMCs. The dataset comprised deeply sampled blood TCRbeta repertoires from subjects exposed to, actively infected with, or recovered from COVID-19. The repertoires were released in a freely available public database meant as a resource for research on the immune response to SARS-CoV-2. The samples were drawn from two sources: the first 160 participants of the ongoing ImmuneRACE study, and approximately 1,300 subjects contributed by 6 global collaborators. Nearly every sample came with metadata listing a de-identified subject ID, COVID-19 status, age in years and sex. HLA class I and class II types, where available, came from metadata supplied by the sample provider rather than from assay-based typing. Overall results and qualifications from the work: The quantity of clinical and demographic metadata differed by source and by participant and was supplied without curation.

Collaborating institutions collected whole blood in K2EDTA tubes following their own protocols. For TCRbeta analysis, collaborators shipped samples as frozen whole blood, isolated PBMCs, or DNA extracted from either of those sample types. Notes on this clone: Its recognized antigen is unknown. No qualities accompany the bases; no much larger clone lies one base away.

TCRbeta CDR3 regions were amplified from genomic DNA using the immunoSEQ Assay, a bias-controlled multiplex PCR. Processing in the source paper ran as follows. The number of nucleated cells in each sample was estimated from the amplification of reference gene primers within the assay. Sequence reads were collapsed and filtered to measure the absolute abundance of every unique TCRbeta CDR3 rearrangement. For each sample, productive Simpson clonality was calculated as the square root of Simpson's diversity index across productive rearrangements. Drawn from immuneACCESS, this table holds only the in-frame rearrangements with V and J called that TCRdb kept. Clones are partly lost; checked studies trace under half to an unresolved V gene and leave the rest unexplained. That table supplies the V and J calls and clone size; D and trimming were determined from the DNA. Present in this sample are 74,000 or so clones, roughly nine tenths of which were seen just once. The top ten clonotypes cover roughly 2.8% of the sample.

Reading from cysteine to phenylalanine, the CDR3 counts 16 amino acids. Here the CDR3 DNA is all that survives: 48 bases in frame from base 1. Via the germline V gene (reference sequence), CDR1 is LNHNV and CDR2 YYDKDF. V was cut back by 3 bases and J by 8 bases, leaving a gap of 22 bases between them. The chain is encoded by TRBV15 joined to TRBJ1-2; 5 matching bases give a weak D call of TRBD1. The material sequenced was peripheral blood. The clonotype comes from a man aged 45-60 years with acute or convalescent COVID-19. The CDR3: CATSREGRQHGSGYTF. The bases read TGTGCCACCAGCAGGGAGGGCCGACAGCACGGGTCGGGCTACACCTTC.